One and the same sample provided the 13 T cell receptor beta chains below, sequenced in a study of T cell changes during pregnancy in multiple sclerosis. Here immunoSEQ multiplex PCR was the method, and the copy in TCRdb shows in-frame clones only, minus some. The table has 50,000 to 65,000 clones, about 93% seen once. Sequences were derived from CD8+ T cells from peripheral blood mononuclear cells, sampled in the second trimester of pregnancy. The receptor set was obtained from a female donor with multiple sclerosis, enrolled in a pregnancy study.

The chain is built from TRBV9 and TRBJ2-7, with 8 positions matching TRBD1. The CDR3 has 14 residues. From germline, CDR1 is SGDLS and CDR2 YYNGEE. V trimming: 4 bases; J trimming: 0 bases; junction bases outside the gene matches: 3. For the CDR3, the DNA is TGTGCCAGCAGCTTAGGACAGGGCTCCTACGAGCAGTACTTC. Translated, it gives CASSLGQGSYEQYF.

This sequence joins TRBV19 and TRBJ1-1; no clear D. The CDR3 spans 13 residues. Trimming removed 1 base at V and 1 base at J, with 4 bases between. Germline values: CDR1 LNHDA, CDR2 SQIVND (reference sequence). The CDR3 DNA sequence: TGTGCCAGTAGTATAGCATGGAACACTGAAGCTTTCTTT. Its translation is CASSIAWNTEAFF.

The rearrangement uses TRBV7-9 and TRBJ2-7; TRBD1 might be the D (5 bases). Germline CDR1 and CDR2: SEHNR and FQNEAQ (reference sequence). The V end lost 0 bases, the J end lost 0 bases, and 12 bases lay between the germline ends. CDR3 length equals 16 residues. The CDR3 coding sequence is TGTGCCAGCAGCTTAGCGGGCGCCAGGGCCTCCTACGAGCAGTACTTC. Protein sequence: CASSLAGARASYEQYF.

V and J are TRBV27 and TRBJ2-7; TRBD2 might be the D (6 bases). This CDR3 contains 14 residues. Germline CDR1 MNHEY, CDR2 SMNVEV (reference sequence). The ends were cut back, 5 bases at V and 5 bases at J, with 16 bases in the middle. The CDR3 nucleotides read TGTGCCAGCAGTACACGGAGGGCGGTTAACGAGCAGTACTTC. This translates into CASSTRRAVNEQYF.

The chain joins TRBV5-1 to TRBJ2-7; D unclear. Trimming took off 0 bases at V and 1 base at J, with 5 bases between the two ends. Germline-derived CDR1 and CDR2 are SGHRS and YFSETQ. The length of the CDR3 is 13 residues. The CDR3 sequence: CASSLDGSYEQYF. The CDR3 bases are TGCGCCAGCAGCTTGGACGGTTCCTACGAGCAGTACTTC. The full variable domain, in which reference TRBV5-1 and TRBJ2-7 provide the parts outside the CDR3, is KAGVTQTPRYLIKTRGQQVTLSCSPISGHRSVSWYQQTPGQGLQFLFEYFSETQRNKGNFPGRFSGRQFSNSRSEMNVSTLELGDSALYLCASSLDGSYEQYFGPGTRLTVT.

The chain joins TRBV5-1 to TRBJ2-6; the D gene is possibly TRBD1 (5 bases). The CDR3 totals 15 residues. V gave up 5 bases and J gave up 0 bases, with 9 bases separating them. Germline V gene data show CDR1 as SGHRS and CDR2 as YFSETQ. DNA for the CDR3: TGCGCCAGCAGAATAAGGGGCTCTGGGGCCAACGTCCTGACTTTC. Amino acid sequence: CASRIRGSGANVLTF.

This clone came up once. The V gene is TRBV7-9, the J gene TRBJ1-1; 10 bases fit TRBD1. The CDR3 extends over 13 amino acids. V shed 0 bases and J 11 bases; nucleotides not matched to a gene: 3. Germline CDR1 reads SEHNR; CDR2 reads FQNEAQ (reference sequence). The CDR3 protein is CASSLATGGDAFF. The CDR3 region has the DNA TGTGCCAGCAGCTTAGCGACAGGGGGCGACGCTTTCTTT.

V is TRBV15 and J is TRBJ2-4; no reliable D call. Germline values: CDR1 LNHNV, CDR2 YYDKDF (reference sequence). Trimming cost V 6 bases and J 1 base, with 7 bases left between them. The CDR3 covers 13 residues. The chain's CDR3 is CATRDFAKNIQYF. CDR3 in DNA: TGTGCCACCAGAGACTTTGCCAAAAACATTCAGTACTTC.

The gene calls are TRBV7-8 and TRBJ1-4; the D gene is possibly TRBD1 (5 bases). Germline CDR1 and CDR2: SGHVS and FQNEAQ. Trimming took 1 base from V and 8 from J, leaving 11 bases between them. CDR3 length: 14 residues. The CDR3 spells CASSLEGVEEKLFF. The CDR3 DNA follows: TGTGCCAGCAGCTTAGAAGGGGTGGAGGAAAAACTGTTTTTT.

The CDR3 protein is CASSTASGNYEQYF. The CDR3 DNA reads TGTGCCAGTAGTACCGCTTCAGGAAACTACGAGCAGTACTTC. The chain employs TRBV19 and TRBJ2-7, with no clear D. V gave up 4 bases and J gave up 3 bases, with 13 bases separating them. CDR1 and CDR2 (germline): LNHDA, SQIVND (reference sequence). The CDR3 spans 14 residues.

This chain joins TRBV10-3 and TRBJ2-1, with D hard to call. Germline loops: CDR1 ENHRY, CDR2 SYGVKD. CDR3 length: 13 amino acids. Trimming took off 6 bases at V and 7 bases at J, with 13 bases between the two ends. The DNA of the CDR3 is TGTGCCATCAGCTTCGATCCCGGGAATGAGCAGTTCTTC. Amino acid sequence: CAISFDPGNEQFF.

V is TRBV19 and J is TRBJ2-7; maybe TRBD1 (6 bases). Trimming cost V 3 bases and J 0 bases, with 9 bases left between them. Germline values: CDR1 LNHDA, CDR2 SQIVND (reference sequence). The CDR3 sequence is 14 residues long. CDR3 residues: CASSMTGLSYEQYF. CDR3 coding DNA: TGTGCCAGTAGTATGACAGGCCTCTCCTACGAGCAGTACTTC.

The CDR3 coding sequence is TGTGCCAGCAGTTTATTTCCGGGGGATGATGGCTACACCTTC. This codes for CASSLFPGDDGYTF. The chain links TRBV27 to TRBJ1-2, with D perhaps TRBD1 (5 bases). The CDR3 totals 14 residues. Per the germline V gene, CDR1 is MNHEY and CDR2 is SMNVEV (reference sequence). V was shortened by 1 base and J by 6 bases, with 12 bases between the two germline ends.